These T cell receptor beta chains were read from a single sample in a study of CD8+CD57+ T cells in acquired aplastic anemia. TCRdb re-derived calls from the reads in MiXCR, one entry per CDR3 protein. The table records 110,000 or so distinct CDR3 sequences, around 49% of them present only once. Sequenced material: sorted CD4+, CD8+, or CD8+CD57+ T cells (not recorded which) from PBMCs. Source of these receptors: a human donor in good health, serving as a control. Both conserved end residues are part of each CDR3. Each record gives: D gene, J gene, V gene, clone size, CDR3 protein, CDR3 DNA. A D gene is named only where the DNA matches it firmly. Clone size appears in some rows only: once, few, many, or a class for an expanded clone.

d_call: NA; j_call: TRBJ2-7; v_call: TRBV25-1; clone_size: few; cdr3_aa: CASSDPTDYEQYF; cdr3_nt: TGTGCCAGCAGTGACCCAACAGATTACGAGCAGTACTTC
d_call: NA; j_call: TRBJ2-1; v_call: TRBV5-4; clone_size: many; cdr3_aa: CASSVHGAPLPNEQFF; cdr3_nt: TGTGCCAGCAGCGTCCACGGGGCCCCTTTACCCAATGAGCAGTTCTTC
d_call: NA; j_call: TRBJ1-2; v_call: TRBV15; clone_size: NA; cdr3_aa: CATSITGPVYGYTF; cdr3_nt: TGTGCCACCAGCATAACGGGGCCTGTCTATGGCTACACCTTC
d_call: NA; j_call: TRBJ2-1; v_call: TRBV4-2; clone_size: NA; cdr3_aa: CASSHLGNSYNEQFF; cdr3_nt: TGTGCCAGCAGCCACCTAGGGAACTCCTACAATGAGCAGTTCTTC
d_call: NA; j_call: TRBJ2-7; v_call: TRBV10-3; clone_size: NA; cdr3_aa: CAISESGTSNYEQYF; cdr3_nt: TGTGCCATCAGTGAGTCCGGGACATCCAACTACGAGCAGTACTTC
d_call: NA; j_call: TRBJ1-6; v_call: TRBV14; clone_size: many; cdr3_aa: CASSFPLVGSSYNSPLHF; cdr3_nt: TGTGCCAGCAGCTTCCCGTTGGTGGGAAGCTCCTATAATTCACCCCTCCACTTT
d_call: TRBD1; j_call: TRBJ1-1; v_call: TRBV2; clone_size: few; cdr3_aa: CASSETGGATEAFF; cdr3_nt: TGTGCCAGCAGTGAAACAGGGGGCGCGACTGAAGCTTTCTTT
d_call: NA; j_call: TRBJ1-3; v_call: TRBV14; clone_size: once; cdr3_aa: CASSPRLGGNTIYF; cdr3_nt: TGTGCCAGCAGTCCCCGCCTGGGGGGCAACACCATATATTTT
d_call: NA; j_call: TRBJ2-1; v_call: TRBV11-3; clone_size: many; cdr3_aa: CASSLEWGQSYNEQFF; cdr3_nt: TGTGCCAGCAGCTTAGAATGGGGGCAATCCTACAATGAGCAGTTCTTC
d_call: TRBD2; j_call: TRBJ2-1; v_call: TRBV20-1; clone_size: NA; cdr3_aa: CSARDWASGGSNEQFF; cdr3_nt: TGCAGTGCTAGAGATTGGGCTAGCGGGGGGAGCAATGAGCAGTTCTTC
d_call: NA; j_call: TRBJ2-3; v_call: TRBV19; clone_size: NA; cdr3_aa: CASSTTADTQYF; cdr3_nt: TGTGCCAGTAGTACAACTGCAGATACGCAGTATTTT
d_call: TRBD2; j_call: TRBJ2-1; v_call: TRBV29-1; clone_size: many; cdr3_aa: CSVEEPSGGNNEQFF; cdr3_nt: TGCAGCGTTGAAGAGCCTAGCGGGGGGAACAATGAGCAGTTCTTC
d_call: NA; j_call: TRBJ1-6; v_call: TRBV11-2; clone_size: many; cdr3_aa: CASSFPLGLNNSPLHF; cdr3_nt: TGTGCCAGCAGCTTCCCACTGGGACTGAATAATTCACCCCTCCACTTT
d_call: NA; j_call: TRBJ1-2; v_call: TRBV7-9; clone_size: NA; cdr3_aa: CASSLELPGHGYTF; cdr3_nt: TGTGCCAGCAGCTTAGAACTTCCCGGACATGGCTACACCTTC
d_call: NA; j_call: TRBJ2-7; v_call: TRBV10-3; clone_size: NA; cdr3_aa: CAISDGSGGFYEQYF; cdr3_nt: TGTGCCATCAGTGATGGATCAGGGGGGTTCTACGAGCAGTACTTC
d_call: TRBD2; j_call: TRBJ2-1; v_call: TRBV7-6; clone_size: NA; cdr3_aa: CASSLGGLAGNEQFF; cdr3_nt: TGTGCCAGCAGCTTAGGGGGACTAGCGGGGAATGAGCAGTTCTTC
d_call: NA; j_call: TRBJ2-1; v_call: TRBV25-1; clone_size: NA; cdr3_aa: CASSESLGGDNEQFF; cdr3_nt: TGTGCCAGCAGTGAATCCCTAGGCGGAGACAATGAGCAGTTCTTC
d_call: TRBD1; j_call: TRBJ2-5; v_call: TRBV7-9; clone_size: NA; cdr3_aa: CASSTILTGGQETQYF; cdr3_nt: TGTGCCAGCAGCACAATATTGACAGGGGGTCAAGAGACCCAGTACTTC
d_call: TRBD1; j_call: TRBJ1-4; v_call: TRBV25-1; clone_size: NA; cdr3_aa: CASSARGPTGAMWTNEKLFF; cdr3_nt: TGTGCCAGCAGTGCTAGAGGTCCGACAGGGGCTATGTGGACTAATGAAAAACTGTTTTTT
d_call: NA; j_call: TRBJ2-3; v_call: TRBV11-2; clone_size: few; cdr3_aa: CASSLGSGAWATDTQYF; cdr3_nt: TGTGCCAGCAGCTTAGGTTCGGGAGCTTGGGCCACAGATACGCAGTATTTT
d_call: TRBD2; j_call: TRBJ2-5; v_call: TRBV20-1; clone_size: many; cdr3_aa: CSATPGRGFQETQYF; cdr3_nt: TGCAGTGCTACCCCCGGGCGGGGGTTCCAAGAGACCCAGTACTTC
d_call: NA; j_call: TRBJ2-3; v_call: TRBV15; clone_size: NA; cdr3_aa: CATSRDQRGEGTDAQYF; cdr3_nt: TGTGCCACCAGCAGAGATCAGAGGGGTGAGGGCACAGATGCGCAGTATTTT
d_call: NA; j_call: TRBJ2-7; v_call: TRBV24-1; clone_size: few; cdr3_aa: CATSDPDTPEQYF; cdr3_nt: TGTGCCACCAGTGATCCCGACACCCCAGAGCAGTACTTC
d_call: NA; j_call: TRBJ2-7; v_call: TRBV24-1; clone_size: NA; cdr3_aa: CATSDLGYEQYF; cdr3_nt: TGTGCCACCAGTGATTTGGGGTACGAGCAGTACTTC
d_call: NA; j_call: TRBJ2-1; v_call: TRBV27; clone_size: many; cdr3_aa: CASSLLGAQFF; cdr3_nt: TGTGCCAGCAGTTTACTCGGGGCGCAGTTCTTC
d_call: NA; j_call: TRBJ1-1; v_call: TRBV9; clone_size: NA; cdr3_aa: CASSVGGKDTEAFF; cdr3_nt: TGTGCCAGCAGCGTAGGAGGGAAGGACACTGAAGCTTTCTTT
d_call: NA; j_call: TRBJ1-1; v_call: TRBV29-1; clone_size: NA; cdr3_aa: CSVDRSGQNTEAFF; cdr3_nt: TGCAGCGTTGATCGGTCTGGGCAGAACACTGAAGCTTTCTTT
d_call: NA; j_call: TRBJ2-7; v_call: TRBV24-1; clone_size: NA; cdr3_aa: CATSRHGYEQYF; cdr3_nt: TGTGCCACCAGTCGCCACGGCTACGAGCAGTACTTC
d_call: NA; j_call: TRBJ1-2; v_call: TRBV20-1; clone_size: NA; cdr3_aa: CSARVWGNDGYTF; cdr3_nt: TGCAGTGCTAGAGTGTGGGGGAACGATGGCTACACCTTC
d_call: NA; j_call: TRBJ1-2; v_call: TRBV3-1; clone_size: many; cdr3_aa: CASSQDNGGGYTF; cdr3_nt: TGTGCCAGCAGCCAAGATAATGGCGGTGGCTACACCTTC
d_call: NA; j_call: TRBJ1-2; v_call: TRBV29-1; clone_size: NA; cdr3_aa: CSLGTDYGYTF; cdr3_nt: TGCAGCCTCGGGACCGATTATGGCTACACCTTC
d_call: NA; j_call: TRBJ1-3; v_call: TRBV7-8; clone_size: many; cdr3_aa: CASSLPAVASGNTIYF; cdr3_nt: TGTGCCAGCAGCTTACCCGCAGTCGCTTCTGGAAACACCATATATTTT
d_call: NA; j_call: TRBJ1-5; v_call: TRBV27; clone_size: many; cdr3_aa: CASSWGSNQPQHF; cdr3_nt: TGTGCCAGCAGTTGGGGGAGCAATCAGCCCCAGCATTTT
d_call: TRBD2; j_call: TRBJ2-1; v_call: TRBV12-3/TRBV12-4; clone_size: NA; cdr3_aa: CASNRGLAVNEQFF; cdr3_nt: TGTGCCAGCAACAGGGGACTAGCGGTCAATGAGCAGTTCTTC
d_call: NA; j_call: TRBJ2-7; v_call: TRBV5-1; clone_size: NA; cdr3_aa: CASSLPEGYEQYF; cdr3_nt: TGCGCCAGCAGCTTACCCGAAGGCTACGAGCAGTACTTC